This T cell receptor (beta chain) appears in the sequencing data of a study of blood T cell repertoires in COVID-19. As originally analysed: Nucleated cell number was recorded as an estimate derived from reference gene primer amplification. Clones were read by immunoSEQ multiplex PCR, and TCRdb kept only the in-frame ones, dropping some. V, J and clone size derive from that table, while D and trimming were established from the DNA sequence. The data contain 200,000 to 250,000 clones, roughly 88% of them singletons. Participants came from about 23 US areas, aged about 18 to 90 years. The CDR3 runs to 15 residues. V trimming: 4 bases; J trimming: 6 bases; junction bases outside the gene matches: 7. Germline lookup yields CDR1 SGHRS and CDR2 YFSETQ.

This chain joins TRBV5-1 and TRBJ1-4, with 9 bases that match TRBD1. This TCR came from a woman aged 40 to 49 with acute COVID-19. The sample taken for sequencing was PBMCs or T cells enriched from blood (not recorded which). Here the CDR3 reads CASSQMTGGHEKLFF. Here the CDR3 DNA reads TGCGCCAGCAGCCAAATGACAGGGGGACATGAAAAACTGTTTTTT.